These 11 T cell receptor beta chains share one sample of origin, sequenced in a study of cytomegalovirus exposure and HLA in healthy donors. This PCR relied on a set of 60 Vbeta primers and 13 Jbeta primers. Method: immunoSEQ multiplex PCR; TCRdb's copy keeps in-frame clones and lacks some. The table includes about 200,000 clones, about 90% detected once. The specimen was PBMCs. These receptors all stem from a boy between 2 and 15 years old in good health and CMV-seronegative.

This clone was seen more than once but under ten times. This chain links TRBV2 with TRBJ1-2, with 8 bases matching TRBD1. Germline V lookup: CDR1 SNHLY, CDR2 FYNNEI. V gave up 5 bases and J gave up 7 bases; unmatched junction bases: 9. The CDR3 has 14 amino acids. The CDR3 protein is CASSSDRGSGGYTF. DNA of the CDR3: TGTGCCAGCAGTTCTGACAGGGGTTCGGGTGGCTACACCTTC.

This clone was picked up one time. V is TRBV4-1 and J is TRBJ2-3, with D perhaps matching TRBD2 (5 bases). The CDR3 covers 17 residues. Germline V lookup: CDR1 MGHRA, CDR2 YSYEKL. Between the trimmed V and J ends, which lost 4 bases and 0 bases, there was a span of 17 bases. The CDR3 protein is CASSPALAQTSTDTQYF. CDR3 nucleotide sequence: TGCGCCAGCAGCCCGGCCCTAGCTCAGACTAGCACAGATACGCAGTATTTT.

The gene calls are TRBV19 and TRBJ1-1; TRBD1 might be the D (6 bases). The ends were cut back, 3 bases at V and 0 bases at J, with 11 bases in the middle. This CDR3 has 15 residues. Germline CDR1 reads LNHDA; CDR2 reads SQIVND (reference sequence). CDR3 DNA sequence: TGTGCCAGTAGTATGGGGGGGGCGGTGAACACTGAAGCTTTCTTT. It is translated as CASSMGGAVNTEAFF.

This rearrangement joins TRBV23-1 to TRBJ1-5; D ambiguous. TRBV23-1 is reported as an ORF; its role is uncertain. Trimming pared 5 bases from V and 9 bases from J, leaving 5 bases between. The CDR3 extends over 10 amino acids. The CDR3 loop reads CASSFLPQHF. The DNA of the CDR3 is TGCGCCAGCAGTTTTCTGCCCCAGCATTTT.

CDR3 DNA sequence: TGTGCCAGCAGCCCAAGCGGGGGGAACTATGGCTACACCTTC. Protein product: CASSPSGGNYGYTF. The rearrangement joins TRBV11-2 to TRBJ1-2, with D maybe TRBD1 (5 bases). The ends were cut back, 5 bases at V and 2 bases at J, with 12 bases in the middle. The germline V gene has CDR1 SGHAT and CDR2 FQNNGV. This CDR3 spans 14 amino acids.

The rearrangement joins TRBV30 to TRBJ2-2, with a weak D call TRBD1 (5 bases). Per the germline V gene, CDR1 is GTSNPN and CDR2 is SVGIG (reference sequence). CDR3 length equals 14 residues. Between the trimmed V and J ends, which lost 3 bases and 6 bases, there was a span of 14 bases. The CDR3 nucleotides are TGTGCCTGGAGGGGGCGCCCCGGTGCCGGGGAGCTGTTTTTT. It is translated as CAWRGRPGAGELFF. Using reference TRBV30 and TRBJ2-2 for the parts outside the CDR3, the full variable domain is SQTIHQWPATLVQPVGSPLSLECTVEGTSNPNLYWYRQAAGRGLQLLFYSVGIGQISSEVPQNLSASRPQDRQFILSSKKLLLSDSGFYLCAWRGRPGAGELFFGEGSRLTVL.

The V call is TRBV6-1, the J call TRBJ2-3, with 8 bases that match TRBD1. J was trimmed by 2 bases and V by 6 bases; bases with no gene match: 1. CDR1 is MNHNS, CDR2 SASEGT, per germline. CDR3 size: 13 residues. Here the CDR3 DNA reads TGTGCCAGCAGGACAGGGGCCACAGATACGCAGTATTTT. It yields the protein CASRTGATDTQYF.

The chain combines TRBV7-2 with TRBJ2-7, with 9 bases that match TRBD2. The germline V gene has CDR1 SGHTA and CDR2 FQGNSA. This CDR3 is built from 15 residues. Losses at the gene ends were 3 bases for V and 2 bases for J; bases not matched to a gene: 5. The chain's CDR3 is CASSFLAGPTYEQYF. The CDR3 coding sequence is TGTGCCAGCAGCTTTCTAGCGGGGCCCACCTACGAGCAGTACTTC. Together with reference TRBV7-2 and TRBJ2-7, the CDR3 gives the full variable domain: GAGVSQSPSNKVTEKGKDVELRCDPISGHTALYWYRQSLGQGLEFLIYFQGNSAPDKSGLPSDRFSAERTGGSVSTLTIQRTQQEDSAVYLCASSFLAGPTYEQYFGPGTRLTVT.

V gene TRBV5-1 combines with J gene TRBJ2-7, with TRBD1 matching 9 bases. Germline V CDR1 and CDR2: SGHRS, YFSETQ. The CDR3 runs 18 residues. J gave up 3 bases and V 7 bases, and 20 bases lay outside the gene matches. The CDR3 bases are TGCGCCAGCGGCTCCCCAACCGAAGTACAGGGGGCATACTACGAGCAGTACTTC. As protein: CASGSPTEVQGAYYEQYF.

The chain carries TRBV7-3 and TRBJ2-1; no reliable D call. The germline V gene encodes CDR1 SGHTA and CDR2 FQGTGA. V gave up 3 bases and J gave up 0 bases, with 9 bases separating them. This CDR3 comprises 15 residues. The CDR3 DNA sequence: TGTGCCAGCAGCTTCTCGACAAGCTCCTACAATGAGCAGTTCTTC. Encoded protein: CASSFSTSSYNEQFF.

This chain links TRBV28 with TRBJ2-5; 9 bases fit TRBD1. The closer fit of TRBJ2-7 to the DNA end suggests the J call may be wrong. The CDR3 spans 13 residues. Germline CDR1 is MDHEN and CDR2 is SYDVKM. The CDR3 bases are TGTGCCAGCAGTAGGGGGACAGGGTACGAGCAGTACTTC. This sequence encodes CASSRGTGYEQYF.